These T cell receptor beta chains were read from a single sample in a study of cytomegalovirus exposure and HLA in healthy donors. Produced via immunoSEQ multiplex PCR; TCRdb's table is partial and in-frame only. Among 99,000 or so clones, around 74% were seen once, and the ten largest hold roughly 1.3%. What was sequenced was PBMCs. These receptors all come from a man aged 35-49 years in good health and CMV-seronegative. Both conserved end residues are part of each CDR3. A D gene is named only where the DNA matches it firmly. Only some rows state a clone size, as once, few, many or a class for expanded clones.

>TRBJ2-7|16|TRBV18|.|.
CASSPESNSVYYEQYF
TGTGCCAGCTCACCAGAGTCTAATAGCGTCTACTACGAGCAGTACTTC
>TRBJ1-6|15|TRBV7-8|.|.
CASSPKNGGFSPLHF
TGTGCCAGCAGCCCAAAAAACGGCGGGTTTTCACCCCTCCACTTT
>TRBJ2-7|15|TRBV7-6|TRBD1|.
CASSSDRDRVNEQYF
TGTGCCAGCAGCTCCGACCGGGACAGGGTCAACGAGCAGTACTTC
>TRBJ1-6|16|TRBV5-1|.|.
CASSSLTGNYNSPLHF
TGCGCCAGCAGCTCGCTTACAGGGAACTATAATTCACCCCTCCACTTT
>TRBJ2-1|15|TRBV7-2|.|few
CASSPEQGVYNEQFF
TGTGCCAGCAGCCCAGAACAGGGAGTCTACAATGAGCAGTTCTTC
>TRBJ1-3|13|TRBV29-1|.|.
CSVEEGQGNTIYF
TGCAGCGTTGAAGAAGGACAGGGAAACACCATATATTTT
>TRBJ2-2|15|TRBV18|.|.
CASSPPTGFTGELFF
TGTGCCAGCTCACCACCTACAGGGTTCACCGGGGAGCTGTTTTTT
>TRBJ2-5|14|TRBV6-6|TRBD1|.
CASSSRGPFETQYF
TGTGCCAGCAGTTCCAGGGGGCCGTTTGAGACCCAGTACTTC
>TRBJ2-2|12|TRBV5-6|TRBD2|.
CASRLAGGELFF
TGTGCCAGCAGGTTAGCGGGAGGGGAGCTGTTTTTT
>TRBJ1-2|13|TRBV6-5|.|.
CASSPSGGGGYTF
TGTGCCAGCAGTCCTTCAGGAGGCGGTGGCTACACCTTC
>TRBJ2-3|14|TRBV27|.|few
CASSSGTPSDTQYF
TGTGCCAGCAGTTCCGGGACTCCCTCAGATACGCAGTATTTT
>TRBJ2-1|18|TRBV7-2|TRBD2|.
CASSSMTSWRGGNNEQFF
TGTGCCAGCAGCTCCATGACTAGCTGGAGAGGAGGCAACAATGAGCAGTTCTTC
>TRBJ1-1|15|TRBV4-3|TRBD1|.
CASSEAGGWNTEAFF
TGCGCCAGCAGCGAAGCAGGGGGCTGGAACACTGAAGCTTTCTTT
>TRBJ1-1|14|TRBV5-1|.|.
CASSLTTGRDGAFF
TGCGCCAGCAGCTTGACAACAGGCCGAGATGGGGCTTTCTTT
>TRBJ1-5|15|TRBV5-6|.|few
CASSLDRAPSQPQHF
TGTGCCAGCAGCTTGGACAGGGCCCCCAGTCAGCCCCAGCATTTT
>TRBJ2-7|12|TRBV28|.|.
CASSLRDVRQYF
TGTGCCAGCAGTTTGCGGGATGTACGGCAGTACTTC
>TRBJ2-7|14|TRBV6-5|TRBD1|.
CASSYSGQGYEQYF
TGTGCCAGCAGTTACTCGGGACAGGGGTACGAGCAGTACTTC
>TRBJ2-7|13|TRBV5-6|TRBD1|.
CASSPGTGAEQYF
TGTGCCAGCAGCCCGGGGACAGGGGCCGAGCAGTACTTC
>TRBJ2-1|11|TRBV2|.|.
CASSEVYEQFF
TGTGCCAGCAGTGAAGTCTATGAGCAGTTCTTC
>TRBJ2-7|15|TRBV6-5|.|.
CASSYGGWTENEQYF
TGTGCCAGCAGTTATGGTGGATGGACAGAGAACGAGCAGTACTTC
>TRBJ2-3|15|TRBV2|TRBD1|.
CASSTDRGYIDTQYF
TGTGCCAGCAGCACCGACAGGGGATACATAGATACGCAGTATTTT
>TRBJ1-1|15|TRBV19|.|.
CASSLQTGRNTEAFF
TGTGCCAGTAGTTTACAGACAGGCCGGAACACTGAAGCTTTCTTT
>TRBJ2-7|15|TRBV6-1|.|.
CASSEDSRPTYEQYF
TGTGCCAGCAGTGAAGACAGCCGTCCCACCTACGAGCAGTACTTC
>TRBJ1-5|15|TRBV19|TRBD1|few
CASSIGTGFNQPQHF
TGTGCCAGTAGTATAGGGACAGGGTTCAATCAGCCCCAGCATTTT
>TRBJ2-4|14|TRBV30|.|few
CAWGTSLAKNIQYF
TGTGCCTGGGGGACTTCGCTAGCCAAAAACATTCAGTACTTC
>TRBJ1-5|13|TRBV7-8|TRBD1|.
CASGQGSNQPQHF
TGTGCCAGCGGACAGGGAAGCAATCAGCCCCAGCATTTT
>TRBJ1-3|16|TRBV12-5|.|.
CASGPDEVYSGNTIYF
TGTGCTAGTGGTCCCGACGAGGTTTACTCTGGAAACACCATATATTTT
>TRBJ2-1|14|TRBV5-6|.|.
CASSLGAGYNEQFF
TGTGCCAGCAGCTTGGGGGCAGGTTACAATGAGCAGTTCTTC
>TRBJ1-5|14|TRBV18|.|.
CASSGTSPHQPQHF
TGTGCCAGCTCCGGGACATCCCCCCATCAGCCCCAGCATTTT
>TRBJ1-1|12|TRBV25-1|.|.
CASSGDTTEAFF
TGTGCCAGCAGTGGTGACACCACTGAAGCTTTCTTT
>TRBJ1-1|14|TRBV11-2|.|.
CASRSQGRGTEAFF
TGTGCCAGCAGGTCTCAAGGGAGGGGCACTGAAGCTTTCTTT
>TRBJ1-6|15|TRBV9|.|.
CASSATGNYNSPLHF
TGTGCCAGCAGCGCCACGGGAAACTATAATTCACCCCTCCACTTT
>TRBJ2-7|17|TRBV28|TRBD2|.
CASSPGLAGGRPLEQYF
TGTGCCAGCAGTCCGGGACTAGCGGGAGGGCGGCCCCTCGAGCAGTACTTC
>TRBJ2-1|14|TRBV5-4|TRBD2|.
CASSLVRGDNEQFF
TGTGCCAGCAGCTTGGTTCGGGGGGACAATGAGCAGTTCTTC
>TRBJ2-3|16|TRBV5-1|TRBD2|.
CASSPGTSGLTDTQYF
TGCGCCAGCAGCCCCGGGACTAGCGGTCTCACAGATACGCAGTATTTT
>TRBJ2-7|16|TRBV27|TRBD1|.
CASSSAGGAIRYEQYF
TGTGCCAGCAGTTCGGCAGGGGGCGCGATCCGGTACGAGCAGTACTTC
>TRBJ2-2|15|TRBV4-2|.|.
CASSPPGQNTGELFF
TGTGCCAGCAGCCCACCGGGACAGAACACCGGGGAGCTGTTTTTT
>TRBJ2-1|13|TRBV10-3|TRBD2|.
CAIRAAGEVEQFF
TGTGCCATCAGAGCAGCGGGAGAAGTTGAGCAGTTCTTC
>TRBJ2-3|15|TRBV5-4|TRBD1|.
CASSGPGQGADTQYF
TGTGCCAGCAGCGGCCCGGGACAGGGGGCAGATACGCAGTATTTT
>TRBJ2-7|15|TRBV7-2|TRBD2|.
CASSVGLAGGSEQYF
TGTGCCAGCAGCGTGGGACTAGCGGGAGGAAGCGAGCAGTACTTC
>TRBJ2-7|17|TRBV27|.|many
CASSRQKTGTHGYEQYF
TGTGCCAGCAGTCGACAGAAAACCGGGACTCATGGCTACGAGCAGTACTTC
>TRBJ1-1|11|TRBV27|.|few
CASSSGAEAFF
TGTGCCAGCAGTTCCGGGGCTGAAGCTTTCTTT
>TRBJ2-6|19|TRBV5-1|TRBD2|.
CASSPAPLAGISGANVLTF
TGCGCCAGCAGTCCCGCCCCCCTAGCGGGGATCTCTGGGGCCAACGTCCTGACTTTC
>TRBJ2-1|13|TRBV27|.|.
CASSLLGNNEQFF
TGTGCCAGCAGTTTATTGGGCAACAATGAGCAGTTCTTC
>TRBJ2-3|18|TRBV9|.|.
CASSVGPPGGIRGDTQYF
TGTGCCAGCAGCGTAGGGCCCCCTGGCGGGATTCGGGGAGATACGCAGTATTTT
>TRBJ1-5|14|TRBV6-5|.|.
CASSLQAGNQPQHF
TGTGCCAGCAGTTTACAGGCCGGCAATCAGCCCCAGCATTTT
>TRBJ2-7|15|TRBV9|.|.
CASSLTIGDHYEQYF
TGTGCCAGCAGCCTTACCATCGGGGATCACTACGAGCAGTACTTC